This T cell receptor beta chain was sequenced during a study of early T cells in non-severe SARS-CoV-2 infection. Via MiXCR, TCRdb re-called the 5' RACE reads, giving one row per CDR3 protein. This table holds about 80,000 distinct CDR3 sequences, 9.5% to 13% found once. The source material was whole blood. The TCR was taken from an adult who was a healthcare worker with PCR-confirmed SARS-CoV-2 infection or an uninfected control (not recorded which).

Here the CDR3 DNA reads TGTGCCAGCAGTGCCCACAGGGCCTCCCAAGAGACCCAGTACTTC. Translated: CASSAHRASQETQYF. The V call is TRBV6-1, the J call TRBJ2-5, with D perhaps TRBD1 (6 bases). The V gene lost 4 bases and the J gene lost 1 base, with 13 bases spanning the gap. The germline V gene has CDR1 MNHNS and CDR2 SASEGT. The CDR3 has 15 residues.